These 9 T cell receptor beta chains were sequenced from one sample in a study of cytomegalovirus exposure and HLA in healthy donors. Assay: immunoSEQ multiplex PCR; the TCRdb copy retains only in-frame clones and omits some. The top ten clones hold around 1.2% of a sample with 150,000 to 200,000 clones, about 81% of them seen once. Sequenced material: PBMCs. The receptors originated from a woman in her 30s in good health and CMV-seronegative.

V and J are TRBV6-5 and TRBJ2-3; possible D gene TRBD1, 5 bases. CDR1 MNHEY and CDR2 SVGAGI come from the germline V gene. V lost 2 bases, J lost 4 bases, and 13 bases lay in between. This CDR3 spans 15 amino acids. Written as DNA, the CDR3 is TGTGCCAGCAGTTACGGGGCAGGATTGCCAGATACGCAGTATTTT. Amino acids: CASSYGAGLPDTQYF.

This chain connects TRBV10-3 to TRBJ2-7; 9 nucleotides align to TRBD2. The germline gives CDR1 ENHRY, CDR2 SYGVKD. Trimming at V came to 11 bases and at J to 2 bases, leaving 4 bases not matched to a gene. The CDR3 sequence is 12 residues long. The CDR3 DNA reads TGTGCCGGAGCGGGAGGCCCCTACGAGCAGTACTTC. It encodes CAGAGGPYEQYF.

CDR3 amino acids: CASSYTGEQPQHF. In DNA, the CDR3 is TGTGCCAGCAGCTACACAGGGGAACAGCCCCAGCATTTT. The chain uses TRBV5-5 and TRBJ1-5, with TRBD1 identical over 7 bases. Germline-derived CDR1 and CDR2 are SGHKS and YYEKEE (reference sequence). The CDR3 sequence is 13 residues long. The ends lost 3 bases at V and 7 bases at J; junction bases unmatched: 4.

This clone was observed a few times. The chain links TRBV19 to TRBJ1-1; D ambiguous. V gave up 3 bases and J gave up 0 bases, with 8 bases separating them. Germline V lookup: CDR1 LNHDA, CDR2 SQIVND (reference sequence). The length of the CDR3 is 14 residues. The CDR3 loop reads CASSMQVMNTEAFF. Here the CDR3 DNA reads TGTGCCAGTAGTATGCAGGTTATGAACACTGAAGCTTTCTTT.

This chain uses TRBV5-1 with TRBJ1-3; a possible D gene is TRBD1 (6 bases). V was pared by 3 bases and J by 3 bases, with 13 bases between. In germline, CDR1 is SGHRS, CDR2 YFSETQ. The CDR3 has 15 residues. The CDR3 nucleotides are TGCGCCAGCAGCTCGGGACATGTGGATGGAAACACCATATATTTT. Its protein product is CASSSGHVDGNTIYF.

The genes are TRBV7-9 and TRBJ2-1, with a weak D call TRBD2 (6 bases). The V end was cut by 6 bases, the J end by 4 bases, with 19 bases between. The CDR3 contains 16 residues. Germline CDR1 and CDR2: SEHNR and FQNEAQ (reference sequence). CDR3 sequence (DNA): TGTGCCAGCAGTCCCCTGGCGGGGCTCAGATACAATGAGCAGTTCTTC. Translating gives CASSPLAGLRYNEQFF.

The chain links TRBV28 to TRBJ1-6; D uncertain. This CDR3 spans 16 amino acids. V gave up 6 bases and J gave up 0 bases, with 12 bases separating them. CDR1 MDHEN and CDR2 SYDVKM come from the germline V gene. CDR3 region: CASSPPTSSYNSPLHF. In DNA, the CDR3 is TGTGCCAGCAGCCCCCCTACTAGCTCCTATAATTCACCCCTCCACTTT.

V and J are TRBV10-3 and TRBJ2-3, with 7 nucleotides matching TRBD1. V gave up 4 bases and J gave up 4 bases; unmatched junction bases: 8. In germline, CDR1 is ENHRY, CDR2 SYGVKD. This CDR3 has 15 amino acids. This CDR3 is CAISVTGTGSDTQYF. CDR3 nucleotides: TGTGCCATCAGTGTGACAGGGACGGGTTCAGATACGCAGTATTTT.

The chain joins TRBV28 to TRBJ1-2; TRBD1 agrees at 8 bases. Trimming cost V 6 bases and J 6 bases; bases outside gene matches: 6. Germline CDR1 is MDHEN and CDR2 is SYDVKM. The CDR3 extends over 13 amino acids. In DNA, the CDR3 is TGTGCCAGCAGGCGGACAGGGAATAATGGCTACACCTTC. Translating it yields CASRRTGNNGYTF.